These 30 T cell receptor beta chains were sequenced from one sample in a study of Graves' ophthalmopathy and Graves' hyperthyroidism. As the template, RNA transcripts were used to amplify TCR beta CDR3 regions. HTBI primers were used in a first-round RT-PCR, which preceded a second-round multiplex PCR. One entry per CDR3 protein, called by TCRdb with MiXCR from the multiplex PCR reads. The table includes approximately 700,000 distinct CDR3 sequences, roughly 41% detected once. The sequencing input was peripheral blood. The receptors shown here come from an adult man with Graves' ophthalmopathy.

The chain couples TRBV29-1 to TRBJ2-7, with D possibly being TRBD2 (6 bases). V lost 6 bases to trimming and J lost 0 bases, with 15 bases between them. This CDR3 comprises 14 residues. Per the germline V gene, CDR1 is SQVTM and CDR2 is ANQGSEA. DNA for the CDR3: TGCAGCGTACCCGGGCTAGCGCTCTCCTACGAGCAGTACTTC. Its translation is CSVPGLALSYEQYF.

The chain carries TRBV5-5 and TRBJ2-3; D might be TRBD2 (6 bases). Per the germline V gene, CDR1 is SGHKS and CDR2 is YYEKEE (reference sequence). The CDR3 extends over 15 amino acids. Trimming shortened V by 5 bases and J by 4 bases, and 17 bases separated the two germline ends. The CDR3 DNA reads TGTGCCAGCAGTTACAAGTTGGGGGGTGCAGATACGCAGTATTTT. Its translation: CASSYKLGGADTQYF. The complete variable domain, with remaining parts taken from reference TRBV5-5 and TRBJ2-3, reads DAGVTQSPTHLIKTRGQQVTLRCSPISGHKSVSWYQQVLGQGPQFIFQYYEKEERGRGNFPDRFSARQFPNYSSELNVNALLLGDSALYLCASSYKLGGADTQYFGPGTRLTVL.

As to this clonotype: Possible read error: a much larger clone is one base away. V gene TRBV10-3 combines with J gene TRBJ1-5; perhaps TRBD1 as D (5 bases). The V end lost 5 bases, the J end lost 5 bases, and 13 bases lay between the germline ends. This CDR3 is 14 amino acids long. Germline CDR1 ENHRY, CDR2 SYGVKD. CDR3 nucleotides: TGTGCCATCAGTTACTACGCAGGGTATCAGCCCCAGCATTTT. Translation gives CAISYYAGYQPQHF.

For this clonotype: No conserved phenylalanine or tryptophan is present at the end of the CDR3, so a read error is the likely explanation. The V call is TRBV7-2, the J call TRBJ1-1, with 7 bases lining up with TRBD1. V lost 8 bases, J lost 0 bases, and 3 bases stayed unmatched. The CDR3 length is 13 residues. The germline V gene encodes CDR1 SGHTA and CDR2 FQGNSA. The DNA of the CDR3 is TGTGCCAGCCGAGGACAGGTGAACACTGAAGCTTTCCTT. This codes for CASRGQVNTEAFL.

Points on this clonotype: This may be a read error, as it is one base from a much larger clone. This chain joins TRBV7-6 and TRBJ2-7; 10 bases align to TRBD1. The CDR3 totals 18 residues. From germline, CDR1 is SGHVS and CDR2 FNYEAQ. The CDR3 DNA reads TGTGCCAGCGGCTTGGGTGTGACAGGGGGCGATATTACCTACGAGCAGTACTTC. Its protein is CASGLGVTGGDITYEQYF.

This clonotype was observed a few times. The germline gene is not matched at one end of the junction; a read error may be the cause. This sequence joins TRBV7-9 and TRBJ1-3, with TRBD1 matching 8 bases. The CDR3 has 16 amino acids. In germline, CDR1 is SEHNR, CDR2 FQNEAQ (reference sequence). The CDR3 loop reads CASSQDPRDRGNTIYF. The CDR3, as DNA: TGCGCCAGCAGCCAAGATCCCCGGGACAGGGGAAACACCATATATTTT.

This clonotype was picked up a small number of times. The gene calls are TRBV9 and TRBJ2-2; TRBD1 or TRBD2 may be the D gene (5 bases each). Germline CDR1 reads SGDLS; CDR2 reads YYNGEE. CDR3 size: 17 residues. Trimming shortened V by 1 base and J by 4 bases, and 17 bases separated the two germline ends. CDR3 sequence (DNA): TGTGCCAGCAGCGTACTTGAAGGGGCGGGTGGCACCGGGGAGCTGTTTTTT. Translation: CASSVLEGAGGTGELFF.

The gene calls are TRBV7-2 and TRBJ1-2; maybe TRBD1 (5 bases). Per the germline V gene, CDR1 is SGHTA and CDR2 is FQGNSA. V shed 5 bases and J shed 12 bases, with 19 bases lying between them. The CDR3 is 13 residues long. CDR3 coding DNA: TGTGCCAGCAGCCCTAGTAGGGGTGGAGGAAACACCTTC. Its protein is CASSPSRGGGNTF.

On this clonotype: Mismatch with germline at one junction end may stem from a read error. The rearrangement uses TRBV15 and TRBJ1-1; D remains ambiguous. The CDR3 covers 13 residues. Germline CDR1 reads LNHNV; CDR2 reads YYDKDF (reference sequence). The CDR3, as DNA: TGTGCCACCAGCAGAGATCCAACAACCGAAGCCTTCTTT. Its translation: CATSRDPTTEAFF. Full variable domain (rest looked up from reference TRBV15 and TRBJ1-1): DAMVIQNPRYQVTQFGKPVTLSCSQTLNHNVMYWYQQKSSQAPKLLFHYYDKDFNNEADTPDNFQSRRPNTSFCFLDIRSPGLGDTAMYLCATSRDPTTEAFFGQGTRLTVV.

The chain combines TRBV12-3 or TRBV12-4 with TRBJ1-1; D perhaps matches TRBD1 (5 bases). The CDR3 runs to 14 residues. V shed 5 bases and J shed 1 base, with 11 bases lying between them. CDR3 in amino acids: CASSRFGGNTEAFF. CDR3 nucleotide sequence: TGTGCCAGCAGTCGCTTCGGGGGGAACACTGAAGCTTTCTTT.

Points on this clonotype: This likely comes from a read error, as the CDR3 has no conserved phenylalanine or tryptophan at its end. The chain is built from TRBV20-1 and TRBJ2-7; unclear D gene. The germline gives CDR1 DFQATT, CDR2 SNEGSKA (reference sequence). Trimming left V 3 bases short and J 2 bases short, with 23 bases between. The CDR3 spans 17 residues. Written as DNA, the CDR3 is TGCAGTGCTAGGAGAGAGTTTCCAGGCACGGCGGCCTACGAGCAGTACTCC. This translates into CSARREFPGTAAYEQYS.

V gene TRBV7-9 combines with J gene TRBJ1-3, with 9 nucleotides matching TRBD1. The germline V gene has CDR1 SEHNR and CDR2 FQNEAQ (reference sequence). With 4 bases clipped from V and 1 base from J, the junction kept 8 bases outside the gene matches. This CDR3 is built from 17 residues. CDR3 residues: CASSSTGQGRSGNTIYF. CDR3 DNA: TGTGCCAGCAGCTCAACGGGACAGGGCCGTTCTGGAAACACCATATATTTT.

This clonotype was seen many times. The chain uses TRBV7-8 and TRBJ2-2, with D unresolved. Trimming took off 3 bases at V and 0 bases at J, with 5 bases between the two ends. Germline CDR1 SGHVS, CDR2 FQNEAQ. The CDR3 sequence is 14 residues long. CDR3 bases: TGTGCCAGCAGCTTGTACGCGAACACCGGGGAGCTGTTTTTT. Protein: CASSLYANTGELFF.

V and J are TRBV9 and TRBJ1-4; the D gene is possibly TRBD1 (6 bases). This CDR3 has 17 residues. Germline V lookup: CDR1 SGDLS, CDR2 YYNGEE. V was shortened by 4 bases and J by 0 bases, with 16 bases between the two germline ends. CDR3: CASSMDSRAATNEKLFF. CDR3 nucleotides: TGTGCCAGCAGCATGGACAGTAGGGCCGCAACTAATGAAAAACTGTTTTTT. Complete variable domain (other parts from reference TRBV9 and TRBJ1-4): DSGVTQTPKHLITATGQRVTLRCSPRSGDLSVYWYQQSLDQGLQFLIQYYNGEERAKGNILERFSAQQFPDLHSELNLSSLELGDSALYFCASSMDSRAATNEKLFFGSGTQLSVL.

The table lists this clonotype with a count of one. This could be a read error, since a much larger clone is one nucleotide away. V usage is TRBV9 and J usage is TRBJ1-4; 7 bases map to TRBD1. Germline assignment: CDR1 SGDLS and CDR2 YYNGEE. The junction had 8 bases not matched to a gene; V was cut back by 4 bases and J by 8 bases. The CDR3 loop spans 14 amino acids. CDR3 bases: TGTGCCAGCAGCCTGGACAGGCGAAGGGAAAAACTGTTTTTT. Translated: CASSLDRRREKLFF. Together with reference TRBV9 and TRBJ1-4, the CDR3 gives the full variable domain: DSGVTQTPKHLITATGQRVTLRCSPRSGDLSVYWYQQSLDQGLQFLIQYYNGEERAKGNILERFSAQQFPDLHSELNLSSLELGDSALYFCASSLDRRREKLFFGSGTQLSVL.

This clonotype was seen repeatedly, ten times or more. V usage is TRBV5-8 and J usage is TRBJ2-5, with D possibly TRBD2 on 6 matching bases. V was cut by 4 bases and J by 9 bases, with 16 bases left in between. CDR3 length equals 13 residues. CDR1 and CDR2 from the germline V gene are SGHTS and YDEGEE. The CDR3 reads CASSPQGLGAQYF. In nucleotides, the CDR3 is TGTGCCAGCAGCCCGCAGGGACTTGGGGCCCAGTACTTC.

The chain couples TRBV5-6 to TRBJ1-2; no firm D call. CDR3 length: 15 residues. Germline V gives CDR1 SGHDT, CDR2 YYEEEE. The V gene lost 4 bases and the J gene lost 4 bases, with 17 bases spanning the gap. This CDR3 reads CASSPLAGRSYGYTF. The CDR3 coding sequence is TGTGCCAGCAGCCCTTTGGCGGGCCGCTCCTATGGCTACACCTTC.

The rearrangement uses TRBV6-1 and TRBJ2-7; D gene ambiguous. CDR1 is MNHNS, CDR2 SASEGT, per germline. CDR3 size: 15 residues. Trimming removed 7 bases from V and 3 bases from J, with 19 bases in between. Written as DNA, the CDR3 is TGTGCCAGCATCCCGATGCCCAGGTCCTTCTACGAGCAGTACTTC. This sequence encodes CASIPMPRSFYEQYF.

The sample holds a few counts of this clonotype. The chain combines TRBV12-5 with TRBJ1-5; D not resolved. CDR3 length: 13 amino acids. Germline CDR1 and CDR2: LGHNT and FRNRAP. V was shortened by 1 base and J by 2 bases, with 3 bases between the two germline ends. CDR3 sequence (DNA): TGTGCTAGTGGTTTGGAAGGCAATCAGCCCCAGCATTTT. Amino acids: CASGLEGNQPQHF.

There are many counts of this clonotype. This chain joins TRBV14 and TRBJ2-5; D not certain. The length of the CDR3 is 11 residues. The V end was cut by 3 bases, the J end by 4 bases, with 3 bases between. The germline CDR1 and CDR2 sequences are SGHDN and FVKESK. CDR3 amino acids: CASSHSETQYF. DNA of the CDR3: TGTGCCAGCAGCCACTCAGAGACCCAGTACTTC.

This clonotype has a count of ten or more. V gene TRBV6-5 combines with J gene TRBJ1-1; 8 bases align to TRBD1. Per germline, CDR1 MNHEY and CDR2 SVGAGI. The CDR3 is 16 amino acids. The junction had 10 bases not matched to a gene; V was cut back by 6 bases and J by 1 base. CDR3 coding DNA: TGTGCCAGCAGCCGTCCTCGGACAGGGACGAACACTGAAGCTTTCTTT. Protein: CASSRPRTGTNTEAFF.

The V and J genes are TRBV19 and TRBJ2-7; D gene ambiguous. The germline V gene has CDR1 LNHDA and CDR2 SQIVND (reference sequence). This CDR3 is 12 amino acids long. V lost 11 bases, J lost 5 bases, and 16 bases lay in between. The CDR3 coding sequence is TGTGCCTCCCCGAGCACAGTGCACGAGCAGTACTTC. This codes for CASPSTVHEQYF.

This clonotype has more than one count but fewer than ten. The V call is TRBV18, the J call TRBJ2-5, with D possibly TRBD2 on 5 matching bases. The CDR3 loop spans 15 amino acids. Germline CDR1 and CDR2: KGHSH and LQKENI. The V gene lost 3 bases and the J gene lost 2 bases, with 13 bases spanning the gap. The CDR3 nucleotides read TGTGCCAGCTCACCCCCAGTTACGGGACAAGAGACCCAGTACTTC. Its translation: CASSPPVTGQETQYF.

In its sample, this clonotype was seen many times. The gene calls are TRBV5-1 and TRBJ1-5; D call uncertain. This CDR3 comprises 15 residues. V was trimmed by 4 bases and J by 4 bases, leaving 15 bases between them. Germline values: CDR1 SGHRS, CDR2 YFSETQ. CDR3 sequence (DNA): TGCGCCAGCAGCCCCGGGTTCCTCCCGAATCAGCCCCAGCATTTT. Translation gives CASSPGFLPNQPQHF.

This clonotype was observed once. V gene TRBV7-2 combines with J gene TRBJ2-7; either TRBD1 or TRBD2 may fit D (6 bases each). Trimming took off 0 bases at V and 7 bases at J, with 19 bases between the two ends. CDR1 SGHTA and CDR2 FQGNSA come from the germline V gene. The CDR3 consists of 16 residues. CDR3 protein: CASSLASGAVTGEQYF. DNA of the CDR3: TGTGCCAGCAGCTTAGCATCGGGGGCCGTAACCGGGGAGCAGTACTTC.

This rearrangement joins TRBV12-3 or TRBV12-4 to TRBJ1-1, with D perhaps TRBD1 (6 bases). This CDR3 has 15 amino acids. V was cut by 11 bases and J by 4 bases, with 23 bases left in between. The CDR3 bases are TGTGCCGGCTCCTTCACCCAGGGGATAGGCACTGAAGCTTTCTTT. This sequence encodes CAGSFTQGIGTEAFF.

In its sample, this clonotype was seen a few times. This chain connects TRBV11-1 to TRBJ1-2; D perhaps matches TRBD1 (6 bases). V gave up 8 bases and J gave up 6 bases, with 19 bases separating them. Germline CDR1 reads SGHAT; CDR2 reads FQDESV (reference sequence). The CDR3 loop spans 14 amino acids. The CDR3 region is CASPPDQGLDGYTF. For the CDR3, the DNA is TGTGCCAGCCCCCCCGACCAGGGGTTGGATGGCTACACCTTC.

About this clonotype itself: This clone may be a read error of a much larger clone one base away. Without the conserved terminal phenylalanine or tryptophan, this CDR3 likely stems from a read error. The chain joins TRBV2 to TRBJ1-2, with 12 bases matching TRBD1. The germline gives CDR1 SNHLY, CDR2 FYNNEI. Germline trimming cut 6 bases from V and 7 bases from J; bases unmatched to any gene: 6. The CDR3 is 14 amino acids. This CDR3 is CASRPGQGAVGYTS. Here the CDR3 DNA reads TGTGCCAGCAGACCGGGACAGGGGGCCGTTGGCTACACCTCC.

This clonotype was seen at least ten times. J is TRBJ1-4 and V is TRBV19; 7 bases fit TRBD1. Germline CDR1 is LNHDA and CDR2 is SQIVND (reference sequence). The junction had 5 bases not matched to a gene; V was cut back by 5 bases and J by 5 bases. The CDR3 is made up of 14 amino acids. CDR3 bases: TGTGCCAGTAGTTGGGGACAGCAAAATGAAAAACTGTTTTTT. Encoded protein: CASSWGQQNEKLFF.

The rearrangement links TRBV10-2 to TRBJ2-1; 12 bases align to TRBD2. J was trimmed by 4 bases and V by 10 bases; bases with no gene match: 5. CDR3 size: 14 residues. CDR1 WSHSY and CDR2 SAAADI come from the germline V gene. The CDR3 DNA reads as TGCGCCACCAGACTAGCGGGGGAGTACAATGAGCAGTTCTTC. Amino acids: CATRLAGEYNEQFF.